This TCR beta chain was found in a study of CD8 T cells in Susac syndrome (dated by TCRdb to the late 2010s). About the study as a whole: The study used repertoire sequencing to test whether antigen drove CD8+ T cell activation and differentiation in Susac syndrome. The study compared CD8+ T cell repertoire clonality among about a dozen healthy donors, approximately 14 Susac syndrome patients and roughly 16 multiple sclerosis patients. Results and caveats for the whole study, not just this receptor: The study acknowledged that relatively few individuals were included in the TCR sequencing and HLA analysis.

Note on this clonotype: Its antigen is unknown. Base-call qualities are not available, and no considerably larger clone is one nucleotide away.

High-throughput TCR beta sequencing profiled peripheral blood CD8+ and CD4+ T cells from healthy donors, Susac syndrome patients and multiple sclerosis patients. The multiple sclerosis controls were treatment-naive patients whose relapsing-remitting disease, either stable or active, fulfilled the revised McDonald criteria. Bulk CD8+ and CD4+ T cells were purified magnetically by negative isolation, whereas CD8+ TEMRA cells were enriched by FACS. Blood was collected in EDTA tubes and processed within 24 hours, with PBMCs isolated through density gradient centrifugation. PBMCs intended for TCR sequencing were frozen in liquid nitrogen and were later thawed in a 37 degrees C water bath. The sorted or isolated CD4+, CD8+ and CD8+ TEMRA cells had a purity of 90% or higher. The germline V gene yields MDHEN for CDR1 and SYDVKM for CDR2. CDR3 length: 15 amino acids, cysteine to phenylalanine. Only the CDR3 portion is preserved as DNA: 45 bases, with reading frame beginning at the first base. A distance of 15 bases separates the germline ends of V and J, which lose 2 bases and 7 bases respectively.

RNA was extracted with the RNeasy kit and roughly 0.5 to 1 ug was reverse transcribed using random hexamers. TCR beta CDR3 regions were amplified with the immunoSEQ multiplex PCR assay covering 54 Vbeta and 13 Jbeta segments. To correct PCR amplification bias, a synthetic template baseline was used for both primer optimization and computational correction. As for the original processing: Reads were assigned to V, D and J genes according to IMGT and analyzed in immunoSEQ Analyzer, with only productive sequences retained. Clonality was computed as one minus Shannon entropy normalized by log2 of the number of productive unique sequences. For each patient and control, public and private clones were evaluated within the 100 most prevalent clones. A clone was defined as Susac-specific if it was absent from the healthy and MS cohorts, from 950 to 1,300 published viral clones and from other ImmuneACCESS disease sequences. The raw public reads went through TCRdb reprocessing: fastp at Q25, MiXCR clone calling, in-frame beta chains kept. When rows share a CDR3 protein, they turn into one entry using the most common DNA and genes. The V and J calls were not made by the authors but by TCRdb's processing. In all, the sample holds around 130,000 distinct CDR3 sequences, and approximately 79% of those were seen once. The ten largest clones add up to around 0.51% of the sample.

This receptor was obtained from a human donor with multiple sclerosis. The material sequenced was CD8+ T cells from PBMCs. The V and J genes are TRBV28 and TRBJ2-1, and possibly TRBD1, on 5 matching bases. In nucleotide form, the sequence is TGTGCCAGCAGTTTAGCCGGGCAGGGTAAAAATGAGCAGTTCTTC. This yields the protein CASSLAGQGKNEQFF.